These 16 T cell receptor beta chains came from one sample sequenced in a study of T cells in Graves' hyperthyroidism and ophthalmopathy (dated by TCRdb to the late 2010s). Library preparation employed multiplex PCR. TCRdb records Illumina HiSeq 2000 as the sequencer. Amplification of TCR beta CDR3 regions was carried out from RNA transcripts. A first-round RT-PCR of the TCR CDR3 used the HTBI primer set with the Qiagen OneStep RT-PCR kit. TCRdb applied fastp at Q25 and MiXCR to the public reads, then kept only in-frame beta chains. Each entry merges the rows of one CDR3 protein and shows their most common DNA and genes. The sample table holds about 250,000 distinct CDR3 sequences, of which over 20% were seen once. Of the sample, about 60% falls within the top ten clones. The sequenced material came from blood. The origin of the receptors is a man aged 25-45 years with Graves' ophthalmopathy.

The chain carries TRBV28 and TRBJ2-1, with TRBD1 matching 8 bases. V shed 4 bases and J 5 bases; nucleotides not matched to a gene: 4. This CDR3 is built from 14 residues. CDR1 is MDHEN and CDR2 is SYDVKM in the germline V gene. DNA of the CDR3: TGTGCCAGCAGTTGGACAGGGTACCACAATGAGCAGTTCTTC. It codes for CASSWTGYHNEQFF.

This clonotype was detected a few times. The genes are TRBV6-1 and TRBJ1-4; D ambiguous. V lost 8 bases and J lost 0, with 13 bases in between. Germline loops: CDR1 MNHNS, CDR2 SASEGT. This CDR3 spans 15 amino acids. CDR3 amino acids: CASQLSRATNEKLFF. DNA of the CDR3: TGTGCCAGCCAATTATCAAGGGCAACTAATGAAAAACTGTTTTTT.

This clonotype was counted ten times or more. The chain carries TRBV5-5 and TRBJ2-3; tentatively, D is TRBD1 (6 bases). Germline V lookup: CDR1 SGHKS, CDR2 YYEKEE (reference sequence). The CDR3 consists of 15 residues. The V end was cut by 2 bases, the J end by 5 bases, with 15 bases between. CDR3 in DNA: TGTGCCAGCAGCTTACCGACAGGTGATGGAGATACGCAGTATTTT. It yields the protein CASSLPTGDGDTQYF.

This clonotype was seen many times. The chain couples TRBV28 to TRBJ1-6; 8 bases are a match to TRBD1. Germline values: CDR1 MDHEN, CDR2 SYDVKM. CDR3 length equals 15 residues. V lost 5 bases, J lost 7 bases, and 7 bases stayed unmatched. DNA of the CDR3: TGTGCCAGCAGTAGCTCAGGGGGCGGAAATTCACCCCTCCACTTT. Amino acids: CASSSSGGGNSPLHF. Drawing the rest from reference TRBV28 and TRBJ1-6, the complete variable domain is DVKVTQSSRYLVKRTGEKVFLECVQDMDHENMFWYRQDPGLGLRLIYFSYDVKMKEKGDIPEGYSVSREKKERFSLILESASTNQTSMYLCASSSSGGGNSPLHFGNGTRLTVT.

With respect to this clonotype: At one end the junction does not follow the germline gene, possibly because of a read error. The rearrangement uses TRBV7-9 and TRBJ1-1, with D hard to call. This CDR3 is built from 14 residues. The germline CDR1 and CDR2 sequences are SEHNR and FQNEAQ (reference sequence). The CDR3 region has the DNA TGTGCCAGCAGCCATCGCCCTTTGAACACTGAAGGTTTCTTT. It specifies CASSHRPLNTEGFF.

The chain couples TRBV29-1 to TRBJ2-5; no clear D gene. V gave up 5 bases and J gave up 2 bases, with 9 bases separating them. The CDR3 sequence is 12 residues long. Germline CDR1 SQVTM, CDR2 ANQGSEA. The CDR3 DNA reads as TGCAGCGTTCGGGCCCAGCAAGAGACCCAGTACTTC. As protein: CSVRAQQETQYF.

V gene TRBV10-3 combines with J gene TRBJ1-2, with 7 bases that match TRBD1. V shed 2 bases, J shed 6 bases, and the junction held 9 bases outside the gene matches. CDR1 and CDR2 from the germline V gene are ENHRY and SYGVKD. The CDR3 contains 15 residues. The CDR3: CAISEPTRQGNGYTF. The CDR3 region has the DNA TGTGCCATCAGTGAGCCGACACGACAGGGAAATGGCTACACCTTC.

The rearrangement links TRBV6-2 or TRBV6-3 to TRBJ2-1; D unclear. The CDR3 has 17 amino acids. Trimming took 2 bases from V and 1 from J, leaving 15 bases between them. Germline CDR1 and CDR2: MNHEY and SVGEGT. CDR3 DNA: TGTGCCAGCAGTTACCTTCGGACCCTGCTATCCTACAATGAGCAGTTCTTC. It specifies CASSYLRTLLSYNEQFF.

There are a few counts of this clonotype. The chain combines TRBV7-9 with TRBJ2-7; TRBD1 aligns across 7 bases. V dropped 3 bases and J dropped 3; count of bases not matched to a gene: 5. The V gene's germline CDR1 is SEHNR and CDR2 FQNEAQ (reference sequence). The CDR3 covers 14 residues. The CDR3 loop reads CASSFTGAVYEQYF. DNA for the CDR3: TGTGCCAGCAGCTTTACAGGGGCGGTCTACGAGCAGTACTTC.

This clonotype showed up many times. The chain recombines TRBV30 with TRBJ1-2; 9 bases agree with TRBD1. Germline trimming cut 0 bases from V and 6 bases from J; bases unmatched to any gene: 8. The CDR3 contains 15 residues. The germline V gene has CDR1 GTSNPN and CDR2 SVGIG (reference sequence). In DNA, the CDR3 is TGTGCCTGGAGTGTAGCCGGGACAGGGTGGGATGGCTACACCTTC. The encoded protein is CAWSVAGTGWDGYTF.

This chain joins TRBV2 and TRBJ1-2; TRBD1 is a possible D gene (6 bases). The CDR3 totals 14 residues. V gave up 2 bases and J gave up 5 bases, with 12 bases separating them. Germline assignment: CDR1 SNHLY and CDR2 FYNNEI. Here the CDR3 reads CASSESRGRYGYTF. The CDR3 nucleotides read TGTGCCAGCAGTGAATCCCGGGGGCGGTATGGCTACACCTTC. Using reference TRBV2 and TRBJ1-2 for the parts outside the CDR3, the full variable domain is EPEVTQTPSHQVTQMGQEVILRCVPISNHLYFYWYRQILGQKVEFLVSFYNNEISEKSEIFDDQFSVERPDGSNFTLKIRSTKLEDSAMYFCASSESRGRYGYTFGSGTRLTVV.

This clonotype has only a few counts. This chain connects TRBV27 to TRBJ2-1; D is ambiguous. Trimming stripped 3 bases from V and 7 bases from J, with 10 bases between. This CDR3 is 13 amino acids long. The germline gives CDR1 MNHEY, CDR2 SMNVEV (reference sequence). The CDR3 DNA is TGTGCCAGCAGTTTTCCCCTAGGTAATGAGCAGTTCTTC. It yields the protein CASSFPLGNEQFF.

This clonotype showed up just a few times. The chain joins TRBV18 to TRBJ2-3, with 8 bases lining up with TRBD1. Germline CDR1 and CDR2: KGHSH and LQKENI. V lost 3 bases to trimming and J lost 6 bases; unmatched junction nucleotides: 5. The CDR3 consists of 14 residues. CDR3 DNA: TGTGCCAGCTCACCTTGGACAGGGTTGGATACGCAGTATTTT. Translating gives CASSPWTGLDTQYF.

The chain recombines TRBV19 with TRBJ1-5; D uncertain. The V end lost 7 bases, the J end lost 0 bases, and 10 bases lay between the germline ends. Germline V gives CDR1 LNHDA, CDR2 SQIVND (reference sequence). CDR3 length: 14 residues. The CDR3 DNA reads as TGTGCCAGTAAGGACGGAAATAGCAATCAGCCCCAGCATTTT. Amino acids: CASKDGNSNQPQHF.

This clonotype was counted ten times or more. This rearrangement joins TRBV11-3 to TRBJ2-3; D call uncertain. V was shortened by 3 bases and J by 7 bases, with 11 bases between the two germline ends. The CDR3 runs to 13 residues. Germline V CDR1 and CDR2: SGHNT, YENEEA. The chain's CDR3 is CASSFQDRYTQYF. The CDR3 region has the DNA TGTGCCAGCAGCTTCCAGGACCGTTATACGCAGTATTTT.

This clonotype was found many times. This rearrangement joins TRBV27 to TRBJ2-7; 11 bases match TRBD2. The ends lost 5 bases at V and 6 bases at J; junction bases unmatched: 12. The length of the CDR3 is 16 residues. The V gene's germline CDR1 is MNHEY and CDR2 SMNVEV (reference sequence). DNA of the CDR3: TGTGCCAGCAGTGTCATAGCGGGAGGGCCTCAGGGCGAGCAGTACTTC. Its translation: CASSVIAGGPQGEQYF.